A selection of T cell receptor beta chains follows, all from one sample in a study of cytomegalovirus exposure and HLA in healthy donors. Measured with immunoSEQ multiplex PCR; TCRdb has only the in-frame clones, and not every one. The sample records 100,000 to 150,000 clones, about 81% being singletons. The specimen sequenced was PBMCs. All receptors come from a woman in her twenties or thirties in good health and CMV-seronegative. The CDR3 runs from the conserved cysteine through the conserved F or W. The order of the fields is clone size, D gene, J gene, V gene, CDR3 protein, CDR3 DNA. The D gene is left open where the match is weak. The listing skips clone size in some rows; elsewhere it reads once, few, many or a size class.

clone size: NA; D gene: TRBD2; J gene: TRBJ2-1; V gene: TRBV7-2; CDR3 protein: CASSSGRGNEQFF; CDR3 DNA: TGTGCCAGCAGCTCCGGGAGGGGCAATGAGCAGTTCTTC
clone size: NA; D gene: TRBD1; J gene: TRBJ1-1; V gene: TRBV6-1; CDR3 protein: CASSGKYRGGLNTEAFF; CDR3 DNA: TGTGCCAGCAGTGGGAAGTACAGGGGGGGATTGAACACTGAAGCTTTCTTT
clone size: NA; D gene: NA; J gene: TRBJ1-6; V gene: TRBV6-5; CDR3 protein: CASSYPPLGASSPLHF; CDR3 DNA: TGTGCCAGCAGTTACCCCCCTCTGGGGGCTTCTTCACCCCTCCACTTT
clone size: NA; D gene: NA; J gene: TRBJ2-7; V gene: TRBV28; CDR3 protein: CASRKDSDYEQYF; CDR3 DNA: TGTGCCAGCCGCAAGGACAGTGACTACGAGCAGTACTTC
clone size: NA; D gene: TRBD2; J gene: TRBJ2-5; V gene: TRBV5-6; CDR3 protein: CASSKTSGGAVETQYF; CDR3 DNA: TGTGCCAGCAGCAAGACTAGCGGGGGGGCAGTTGAGACCCAGTACTTC
clone size: NA; D gene: TRBD2; J gene: TRBJ2-1; V gene: TRBV15; CDR3 protein: CATSVGLAGGRNEQFF; CDR3 DNA: TGTGCCACCAGCGTCGGACTAGCGGGAGGGCGGAATGAGCAGTTCTTC
clone size: NA; D gene: NA; J gene: TRBJ2-1; V gene: TRBV7-3; CDR3 protein: CASSSTQGYEQFF; CDR3 DNA: TGTGCCAGCAGCTCAACTCAGGGATATGAGCAGTTCTTC
clone size: NA; D gene: TRBD1; J gene: TRBJ1-2; V gene: TRBV15; CDR3 protein: CATSRPGTGPIYGYTF; CDR3 DNA: TGTGCCACCAGCAGACCCGGGACAGGGCCCATCTATGGCTACACCTTC
clone size: once; D gene: TRBD1; J gene: TRBJ1-1; V gene: TRBV29-1; CDR3 protein: CSVEATGGRGAFF; CDR3 DNA: TGCAGCGTTGAAGCGACAGGGGGCCGGGGGGCTTTCTTT
clone size: NA; D gene: TRBD2; J gene: TRBJ2-3; V gene: TRBV7-3; CDR3 protein: CASSLTASGGSSSTDTQYF; CDR3 DNA: TGTGCCAGCAGCTTAACTGCTAGCGGGGGGTCATCCAGCACAGATACGCAGTATTTT
clone size: once; D gene: NA; J gene: TRBJ2-5; V gene: TRBV25-1; CDR3 protein: CASSDRERGETQYF; CDR3 DNA: TGTGCCAGCAGTGACAGGGAAAGGGGAGAGACCCAGTACTTC
clone size: NA; D gene: TRBD1; J gene: TRBJ2-4; V gene: TRBV9; CDR3 protein: CASSVEDRGKNIQYF; CDR3 DNA: TGTGCCAGCAGCGTAGAGGACAGGGGCAAAAACATTCAGTACTTC
clone size: NA; D gene: NA; J gene: TRBJ2-7; V gene: TRBV30; CDR3 protein: CAWSVGPGWDEQYF; CDR3 DNA: TGTGCCTGGAGTGTTGGTCCCGGGTGGGACGAGCAGTACTTC
clone size: NA; D gene: TRBD1; J gene: TRBJ1-2; V gene: TRBV6-6; CDR3 protein: CASRGQEEVNYGYTF; CDR3 DNA: TGTGCCAGCAGGGGACAGGAGGAGGTTAACTATGGCTACACCTTC